The rows below give T cell receptor beta chains drawn from one sample of a study of cytomegalovirus exposure and HLA in healthy donors. Generated by immunoSEQ multiplex PCR, the TCRdb table keeps only in-frame clones and is missing some. The table includes fewer than 100,000 clones, approximately 91% detected once. The sample taken for sequencing was PBMCs. These receptors were collected from a man in his thirties or forties in good health and CMV-seronegative. Both conserved end residues are part of each CDR3. Each record gives: J gene, V gene, clone size, D gene, CDR3 protein, CDR3 DNA. D genes are given only for firm matches. Size values are once, few and many counts, or a class for expanded clones, and some rows have none.

j_call: TRBJ2-1; v_call: TRBV9; clone_size: .; d_call: TRBD2; cdr3_aa: CASSVVLAAPYNEQFF; cdr3_nt: TGTGCCAGCAGCGTAGTGCTAGCGGCACCCTACAATGAGCAGTTCTTC
j_call: TRBJ1-2; v_call: TRBV11-2; clone_size: few; d_call: .; cdr3_aa: CASSLDREVYGYTF; cdr3_nt: TGTGCCAGCAGCTTAGATCGGGAGGTCTATGGCTACACCTTC
j_call: TRBJ1-2; v_call: TRBV6-5; clone_size: .; d_call: .; cdr3_aa: CASSLPQGGGYTF; cdr3_nt: TGTGCCAGCAGTTTACCACAGGGTGGTGGCTACACCTTC
j_call: TRBJ1-3; v_call: TRBV10-3; clone_size: .; d_call: TRBD1; cdr3_aa: CAIRQGGPGNTIYF; cdr3_nt: TGTGCCATCAGACAGGGGGGCCCTGGAAACACCATATATTTT
j_call: TRBJ2-7; v_call: TRBV5-1; clone_size: .; d_call: TRBD1; cdr3_aa: CASSPGQIYEQYF; cdr3_nt: TGCGCCAGCAGCCCGGGACAGATCTACGAGCAGTACTTC
j_call: TRBJ1-2; v_call: TRBV6-1; clone_size: .; d_call: .; cdr3_aa: CASRRSRGGYTF; cdr3_nt: TGTGCCAGCAGACGGTCTAGGGGTGGCTACACCTTC
j_call: TRBJ2-1; v_call: TRBV29-1; clone_size: .; d_call: TRBD1; cdr3_aa: CSVGQGAWNEQFF; cdr3_nt: TGCAGCGTCGGACAGGGGGCGTGGAATGAGCAGTTCTTC
j_call: TRBJ2-7; v_call: TRBV10-3; clone_size: .; d_call: .; cdr3_aa: CAISEDTHYEQYF; cdr3_nt: TGTGCCATCAGTGAGGACACACACTACGAGCAGTACTTC
j_call: TRBJ1-6; v_call: TRBV4-1; clone_size: .; d_call: .; cdr3_aa: CASSQAGWWDSPLHF; cdr3_nt: TGCGCCAGCAGCCAAGCCGGGTGGTGGGATTCACCCCTCCACTTT
j_call: TRBJ2-5; v_call: TRBV29-1; clone_size: .; d_call: .; cdr3_aa: CSVGTSNAETQYF; cdr3_nt: TGCAGCGTTGGCACGAGTAATGCGGAGACCCAGTACTTC
j_call: TRBJ1-1; v_call: TRBV11-2; clone_size: .; d_call: .; cdr3_aa: CASRRAKTGDSHTEAFF; cdr3_nt: TGTGCCAGCAGACGGGCTAAGACAGGAGATTCTCACACTGAAGCTTTCTTT
j_call: TRBJ2-7; v_call: TRBV27; clone_size: .; d_call: .; cdr3_aa: CASRPAGQFGEQYF; cdr3_nt: TGTGCCAGCAGGCCAGCAGGACAGTTCGGCGAGCAGTACTTC
j_call: TRBJ2-3; v_call: TRBV27; clone_size: .; d_call: TRBD2; cdr3_aa: CSSAGGSTDTQYF; cdr3_nt: TGTTCTTCAGCGGGAGGATCGACAGATACGCAGTATTTT
j_call: TRBJ2-1; v_call: TRBV15; clone_size: .; d_call: TRBD2; cdr3_aa: CATSRSPQFESTSGGKSSYNEQFF; cdr3_nt: TGTGCCACCAGCAGGTCCCCGCAATTTGAATCGACTAGCGGGGGGAAAAGCTCCTACAATGAGCAGTTCTTC
j_call: TRBJ2-1; v_call: TRBV4-2; clone_size: .; d_call: TRBD2; cdr3_aa: CAKRPGTSRGEQFF; cdr3_nt: TGTGCAAAACGCCCGGGGACTAGTAGAGGTGAGCAGTTCTTC
j_call: TRBJ2-3; v_call: TRBV6-1; clone_size: .; d_call: TRBD1; cdr3_aa: CASSEGAPTGADTQYF; cdr3_nt: TGTGCCAGCAGTGAAGGGGCACCGACAGGGGCGGATACGCAGTATTTT
j_call: TRBJ2-3; v_call: TRBV9; clone_size: .; d_call: TRBD2; cdr3_aa: CASGGGTDTQYF; cdr3_nt: TGTGCCAGCGGGGGGGGCACAGATACGCAGTATTTT
j_call: TRBJ2-7; v_call: TRBV5-1; clone_size: .; d_call: TRBD1; cdr3_aa: CASSLVGQVYEQYF; cdr3_nt: TGCGCCAGCAGCTTGGTGGGACAGGTTTACGAGCAGTACTTC
j_call: TRBJ1-2; v_call: TRBV19; clone_size: .; d_call: TRBD1; cdr3_aa: CASTSALGTGYGYTF; cdr3_nt: TGTGCCAGTACCTCCGCCCTGGGGACAGGCTATGGCTACACCTTC
j_call: TRBJ2-3; v_call: TRBV6-4; clone_size: .; d_call: TRBD2; cdr3_aa: CASSEGLAGGTDTQYF; cdr3_nt: TGTGCCAGCAGTGAGGGACTAGCGGGGGGAACAGATACGCAGTATTTT
j_call: TRBJ2-1; v_call: TRBV2; clone_size: few; d_call: TRBD1; cdr3_aa: CASSPGQGTYNEQFF; cdr3_nt: TGTGCCAGCAGTCCGGGACAGGGAACCTACAATGAGCAGTTCTTC
j_call: TRBJ2-1; v_call: TRBV27; clone_size: .; d_call: TRBD2; cdr3_aa: CASSSLGLAGVESEQFF; cdr3_nt: TGTGCCAGCAGTTCGCTGGGACTAGCGGGAGTCGAGAGTGAGCAGTTCTTC
j_call: TRBJ1-3; v_call: TRBV11-3; clone_size: .; d_call: TRBD1; cdr3_aa: CASSPGQGSGNTIYF; cdr3_nt: TGTGCCAGCAGCCCGGGACAGGGCTCCGGAAACACCATATATTTT
j_call: TRBJ2-4; v_call: TRBV28; clone_size: .; d_call: .; cdr3_aa: CASSPVRGIQYF; cdr3_nt: TGTGCCAGCAGCCCGGTCCGCGGCATTCAGTACTTC
j_call: TRBJ2-5; v_call: TRBV19; clone_size: .; d_call: TRBD2; cdr3_aa: CASSIRAGGETQYF; cdr3_nt: TGTGCCAGTAGTATAAGGGCGGGAGGGGAGACCCAGTACTTC
j_call: TRBJ2-5; v_call: TRBV30; clone_size: .; d_call: TRBD1; cdr3_aa: CAWRGDRVAKETQYF; cdr3_nt: TGTGCCTGGAGGGGGGACAGGGTAGCGAAAGAGACCCAGTACTTC
j_call: TRBJ1-4; v_call: TRBV19; clone_size: once; d_call: .; cdr3_aa: CASSGGKAEKLFF; cdr3_nt: TGTGCCAGTAGCGGCGGTAAGGCTGAAAAACTGTTTTTT
j_call: TRBJ1-1; v_call: TRBV2; clone_size: .; d_call: TRBD1; cdr3_aa: CASSDKVAYSRQGDTEAFF; cdr3_nt: TGTGCCAGCAGTGATAAAGTGGCATATTCGCGACAGGGAGACACTGAAGCTTTCTTT
j_call: TRBJ1-6; v_call: TRBV2; clone_size: .; d_call: .; cdr3_aa: CASSEGRGAYSPLHF; cdr3_nt: TGTGCCAGCAGTGAAGGTCGGGGGGCCTATTCACCCCTCCACTTT
j_call: TRBJ2-7; v_call: TRBV4-1; clone_size: .; d_call: .; cdr3_aa: CASSARTQGSSYEQYF; cdr3_nt: TGCGCCAGCAGCGCACGAACACAGGGAAGCTCCTACGAGCAGTACTTC
j_call: TRBJ2-5; v_call: TRBV6-6; clone_size: .; d_call: .; cdr3_aa: CASSSPSLETQYF; cdr3_nt: TGTGCCAGCAGTTCCCCTAGTCTGGAGACCCAGTACTTC
j_call: TRBJ1-3; v_call: TRBV11-1; clone_size: .; d_call: TRBD1; cdr3_aa: CASSLRQGETRSGNTIYF; cdr3_nt: TGTGCCAGCAGCTTAAGACAGGGGGAGACCCGGTCTGGAAACACCATATATTTT
j_call: TRBJ2-2; v_call: TRBV10-3; clone_size: .; d_call: .; cdr3_aa: CAISGRQGGGELFF; cdr3_nt: TGTGCCATCAGTGGAAGACAGGGAGGCGGGGAGCTGTTTTTT
j_call: TRBJ1-3; v_call: TRBV14; clone_size: .; d_call: .; cdr3_aa: CASSQNLASGNTIYF; cdr3_nt: TGTGCCAGCAGCCAAAACCTGGCATCGGGAAACACCATATATTTT
j_call: TRBJ1-6; v_call: TRBV25-1; clone_size: .; d_call: .; cdr3_aa: CASSDRVESSPLHF; cdr3_nt: TGTGCCAGCAGTGACAGGGTGGAGAGTTCACCCCTCCACTTT
j_call: TRBJ2-5; v_call: TRBV29-1; clone_size: once; d_call: TRBD2; cdr3_aa: CSVGGGTSGSWETQYF; cdr3_nt: TGCAGCGTGGGTGGGGGGACTAGCGGGAGCTGGGAGACCCAGTACTTC
j_call: TRBJ1-5; v_call: TRBV10-2; clone_size: .; d_call: .; cdr3_aa: CASSPTHSNQPQHF; cdr3_nt: TGCGCCAGCAGTCCCACACATAGCAATCAGCCCCAGCATTTT
j_call: TRBJ1-1; v_call: TRBV7-9; clone_size: .; d_call: .; cdr3_aa: CASSSGTTLTEAFF; cdr3_nt: TGTGCCAGCAGCTCGGGGACAACCCTCACTGAAGCTTTCTTT
j_call: TRBJ1-2; v_call: TRBV7-2; clone_size: .; d_call: TRBD1; cdr3_aa: CASSNRGWYGYTF; cdr3_nt: TGTGCCAGCAGCAACAGGGGTTGGTATGGCTACACCTTC
j_call: TRBJ2-1; v_call: TRBV9; clone_size: .; d_call: TRBD2; cdr3_aa: CASSALLVGLAGVPNEQFF; cdr3_nt: TGTGCCAGCAGCGCCCTCTTAGTGGGACTAGCGGGAGTCCCTAATGAGCAGTTCTTC
j_call: TRBJ1-4; v_call: TRBV23-1; clone_size: .; d_call: .; cdr3_aa: CASSQSKGAPEKLFF; cdr3_nt: TGCGCCAGCAGTCAATCGAAAGGGGCCCCCGAAAAACTGTTTTTT
j_call: TRBJ2-2; v_call: TRBV6-1; clone_size: .; d_call: TRBD2; cdr3_aa: CASSEGSGGFGELFF; cdr3_nt: TGTGCCAGCAGTGAGGGGAGCGGGGGATTTGGGGAGCTGTTTTTT
j_call: TRBJ2-1; v_call: TRBV30; clone_size: once; d_call: .; cdr3_aa: CAWSGLRNEQFF; cdr3_nt: TGTGCCTGGAGTGGACTCAGAAATGAGCAGTTCTTC
j_call: TRBJ2-3; v_call: TRBV6-5; clone_size: .; d_call: .; cdr3_aa: CATGGLAADTQYF; cdr3_nt: TGTGCCACCGGGGGACTGGCAGCAGATACGCAGTATTTT
j_call: TRBJ1-1; v_call: TRBV4-1; clone_size: .; d_call: .; cdr3_aa: CASSQSPPGNTEAFF; cdr3_nt: TGCGCCAGCAGCCAATCCCCCCCGGGGAACACTGAAGCTTTCTTT
j_call: TRBJ2-5; v_call: TRBV7-7; clone_size: .; d_call: TRBD2; cdr3_aa: CASSLYVLGLAGDITGAETQYF; cdr3_nt: TGTGCTAGCAGCCTTTACGTACTGGGACTAGCGGGAGATATTACGGGGGCGGAGACCCAGTACTTC
j_call: TRBJ1-1; v_call: TRBV18; clone_size: .; d_call: .; cdr3_aa: CASSPTQANTEAFF; cdr3_nt: TGTGCCAGCTCACCGACACAGGCGAACACTGAAGCTTTCTTT
j_call: TRBJ1-1; v_call: TRBV27; clone_size: .; d_call: TRBD1; cdr3_aa: CASSLQGAPPEAFF; cdr3_nt: TGTGCCAGCAGTTTACAGGGGGCCCCCCCTGAAGCTTTCTTT
j_call: TRBJ2-3; v_call: TRBV27; clone_size: .; d_call: TRBD2; cdr3_aa: CANPGTSSTDTQYF; cdr3_nt: TGTGCCAACCCCGGGACTAGCTCCACAGATACGCAGTATTTT
j_call: TRBJ1-1; v_call: TRBV13; clone_size: .; d_call: .; cdr3_aa: CASSLGGGNTEAFF; cdr3_nt: TGTGCCAGCAGCTTAGGTGGCGGGAACACTGAAGCTTTCTTT
j_call: TRBJ1-1; v_call: TRBV11-1; clone_size: .; d_call: TRBD1; cdr3_aa: CASSEQGETEAFF; cdr3_nt: TGTGCCAGCTCAGAACAGGGGGAGACTGAAGCTTTCTTT
j_call: TRBJ1-1; v_call: TRBV27; clone_size: .; d_call: TRBD1; cdr3_aa: CASSIDRGKAFF; cdr3_nt: TGTGCCAGCAGTATTGACAGGGGCAAAGCTTTCTTT
j_call: TRBJ2-2; v_call: TRBV4-2; clone_size: .; d_call: .; cdr3_aa: CASSPRGMRTAHTGELFF; cdr3_nt: TGTGCCAGCAGCCCCCGAGGTATGAGGACAGCGCACACCGGGGAGCTGTTTTTT